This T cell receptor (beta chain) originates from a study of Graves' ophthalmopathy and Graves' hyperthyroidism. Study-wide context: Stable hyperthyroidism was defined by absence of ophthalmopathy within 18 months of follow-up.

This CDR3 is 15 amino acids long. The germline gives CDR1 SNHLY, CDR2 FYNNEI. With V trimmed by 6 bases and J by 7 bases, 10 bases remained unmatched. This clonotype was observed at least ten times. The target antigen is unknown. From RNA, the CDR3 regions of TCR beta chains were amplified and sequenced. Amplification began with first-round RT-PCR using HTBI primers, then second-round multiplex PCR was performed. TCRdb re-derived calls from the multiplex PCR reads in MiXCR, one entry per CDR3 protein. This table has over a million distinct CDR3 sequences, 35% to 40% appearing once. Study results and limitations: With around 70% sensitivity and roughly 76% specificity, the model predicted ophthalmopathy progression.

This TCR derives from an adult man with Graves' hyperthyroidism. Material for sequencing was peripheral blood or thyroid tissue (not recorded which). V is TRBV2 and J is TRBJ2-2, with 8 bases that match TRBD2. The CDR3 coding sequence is TGTGCCAGCAGCCCGGGAATAGCGGGAAACGGGGAGCTGTTTTTT. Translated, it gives CASSPGIAGNGELFF.